This TCR beta chain was recorded in a study of blood T cell repertoires in COVID-19. In the study overall: From the United States, Italy and Spain came samples of acute and convalescent COVID-19. T cells, B-cell-depleted T cells, or PBMCs supplied cDNA or gDNA.

This clone was found many times. J lost 7 bases, V lost 7 bases, and 9 bases had no gene match. This CDR3 spans 13 amino acids. Germline CDR1 and CDR2: SNHLY and FYNNEI. In the source study's methods: From reference gene primer amplification, estimates of nucleated cell counts were derived. The method was immunoSEQ multiplex PCR; TCRdb's version includes in-frame clones alone and lacks a portion of them. V and J calls and clone size follow that table, whereas D and trimming were derived from the DNA. The data hold about 500,000 clones, with approximately 92% observed a single time. The Seattle patients, enrolled during active infection, were followed longitudinally.

The sequencing sample was made of peripheral blood. The TCR was taken from a man younger than 35 with COVID-19, enrolled during active disease. The chain combines TRBV2 with TRBJ1-1, with 7 nucleotides matching TRBD1. CDR3 region: CASNMDRKFEAFF. The CDR3 DNA is TGTGCCAGCAACATGGACAGGAAATTTGAAGCTTTCTTT.